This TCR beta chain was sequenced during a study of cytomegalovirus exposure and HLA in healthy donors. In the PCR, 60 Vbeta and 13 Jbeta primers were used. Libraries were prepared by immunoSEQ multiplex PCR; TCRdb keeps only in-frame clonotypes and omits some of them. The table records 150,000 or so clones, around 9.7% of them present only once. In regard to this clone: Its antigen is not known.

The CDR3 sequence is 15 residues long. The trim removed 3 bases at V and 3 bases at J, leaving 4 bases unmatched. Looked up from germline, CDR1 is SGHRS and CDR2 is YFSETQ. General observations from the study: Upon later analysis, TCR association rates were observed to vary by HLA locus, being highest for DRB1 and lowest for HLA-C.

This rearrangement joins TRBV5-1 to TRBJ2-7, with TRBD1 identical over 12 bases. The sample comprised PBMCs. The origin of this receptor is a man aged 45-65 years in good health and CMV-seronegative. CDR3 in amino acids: CASSSRDRGLYEQYF. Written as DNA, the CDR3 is TGCGCCAGCAGCTCCCGGGACAGGGGGCTCTACGAGCAGTACTTC.